This T cell receptor (beta chain) is drawn from a study of blood T cell repertoires in COVID-19. Overall study: There were acute and convalescent COVID-19 samples, and they came from the United States, Italy and Spain. T cells, B-cell-depleted T cells, or PBMCs provided the cDNA or gDNA that served as material.

V gave up 2 bases and J gave up 0 bases, with 13 bases separating them. Germline CDR1 reads SGHTA; CDR2 reads FQGTGA. CDR3 length equals 16 residues. Per the authors' pipeline: Estimates of nucleated cell counts were drawn from the amplification of reference gene primers. Using immunoSEQ multiplex PCR, the repertoire was profiled, and TCRdb retains in-frame clones only, with some absent. V and J calls and clone size are those listed in that table; D and trimming were worked out from the DNA. The table has roughly 250,000 clones, 81% seen once. The gene calls are TRBV7-3 and TRBJ1-1; the D is unclear. The receptor's source is an older woman with active or convalescent COVID-19. The specimen sequenced was peripheral blood. CDR3 residues: CASSLAPLSVNTEAFF. The CDR3 DNA sequence: TGTGCCAGCAGCTTAGCCCCCTTATCAGTGAACACTGAAGCTTTCTTT. Full variable domain (missing parts from reference TRBV7-3 and TRBJ1-1): GAGVSQTPSNKVTEKGKYVELRCDPISGHTALYWYRQSLGQGPEFLIYFQGTGAADDSGLPNDRFFAVRPEGSVSTLKIQRTERGDSAVYLCASSLAPLSVNTEAFFGQGTRLTVV.